Following are 27 T cell receptor beta chains from one sample sequenced in a study of control samples from healthy donors and cancer patients (dated by TCRdb to about 2020). Receptor libraries were prepared by the immunoSEQ multiplex PCR assay. Drawn from immuneACCESS, this table holds only the in-frame rearrangements with V and J called that TCRdb kept. Clones are partly lost; checked studies trace under half to an unresolved V gene and leave the rest unexplained. Across this sample there are more than 95,000 clones, with around 92% seen only once. The biggest ten clones account for 0.58% of the sample. Material: PBMCs. The receptors here all came from a man older than 75 with head and neck cancer.

DNA of the CDR3: TGTGCCAGCAGCTCTCTAGCGGGACTCACAGATACGCAGTATTTT. It yields the protein CASSSLAGLTDTQYF. The genes are TRBV6-2 or TRBV6-3 and TRBJ2-3; TRBD2 matches at 9 bases. The V and J ends lost 6 bases and 2 bases, in that order; junction bases with no gene match: 6. The CDR3 runs 15 residues. Germline CDR1 MNHEY, CDR2 SVGEGT.

The chain couples TRBV19 to TRBJ1-4, with D possibly matching TRBD1 (5 bases). V shed 3 bases and J shed 8 bases, with 19 bases lying between them. This CDR3 spans 16 amino acids. Per germline, CDR1 LNHDA and CDR2 SQIVND (reference sequence). CDR3: CASSIHILSGGEKLFF. CDR3 coding DNA: TGTGCCAGTAGTATCCATATTTTGTCCGGGGGAGAAAAACTGTTTTTT.

This chain links TRBV25-1 with TRBJ2-3, with 8 bases that match TRBD2. There are 15 residues in the CDR3. Germline V gives CDR1 MGHDK, CDR2 SYGVNS. The V segment lost 7 bases and the J segment 7 bases; nucleotides outside the gene matches: 13. The CDR3 loop reads CASNVAGTHVNTQYF. The CDR3 DNA follows: TGTGCCAGCAATGTAGCGGGGACGCATGTGAATACGCAGTATTTT.

The chain joins TRBV5-6 to TRBJ2-5, with D hard to call. The CDR3 is 13 residues long. Per germline, CDR1 SGHDT and CDR2 YYEEEE. V lost 5 bases, J lost 0 bases, and 8 bases lay in between. In DNA form, the CDR3 reads TGTGCCAGCAGTTACCGGGACCAAGAGACCCAGTACTTC. It specifies CASSYRDQETQYF.

The CDR3 protein is CASSPDRTGGYTEAFF. The CDR3 DNA is TGTGCCAGCTCACCCGACCGGACAGGGGGATACACTGAAGCTTTCTTT. The V and J genes are TRBV18 and TRBJ1-1; 10 bases map to TRBD1. The V gene end was trimmed by 3 bases and the J gene end by 3 bases; junction bases not matched to a gene: 7. The length of the CDR3 is 16 residues. Per germline, CDR1 KGHSH and CDR2 LQKENI.

The gene calls are TRBV5-6 and TRBJ1-2; unclear D gene. This CDR3 comprises 13 residues. V lost 7 bases, J lost 4 bases, and 14 bases lay in between. Per the germline V gene, CDR1 is SGHDT and CDR2 is YYEEEE. The CDR3: CASSFQLAYGYTF. The CDR3 nucleotides are TGTGCCAGCTCCTTTCAGTTGGCCTATGGCTACACCTTC.

The rearrangement links TRBV3-1 (or the pseudogene TRBV3-2) to TRBJ1-2, with D possibly matching TRBD1 (6 bases). There are 20 residues in the CDR3. Per germline, CDR1 LGHDT and CDR2 YNNKEL (reference sequence). V lost 0 bases to trimming and J lost 1 base, with 24 bases between them. CDR3 DNA sequence: TGTGCCAGCAGCCAAGATTTGTATATACAAAGGGGGACTTATAACTATGGCTACACCTTC. Translated, it gives CASSQDLYIQRGTYNYGYTF.

The chain combines TRBV5-8 with TRBJ1-1; a weak D match, TRBD1 (5 bases). The germline gives CDR1 SGHTS, CDR2 YDEGEE. Trimming shortened V by 2 bases and J by 4 bases, and 12 bases separated the two germline ends. The CDR3 contains 14 residues. This CDR3 reads CASSFLGEATEAFF. As DNA, the CDR3 is TGTGCCAGCAGCTTTCTGGGGGAGGCCACTGAAGCTTTCTTT.

V gene TRBV5-1 combines with J gene TRBJ1-2; TRBD1 matches at 7 bases. Germline-derived CDR1 and CDR2 are SGHRS and YFSETQ. The V and J ends lost 4 bases and 8 bases, in that order; junction bases with no gene match: 14. CDR3 size: 15 residues. The CDR3 loop reads CASSPRTGLNGGYTF. In DNA form, the CDR3 reads TGCGCCAGCAGCCCAAGGACAGGCCTAAATGGGGGCTACACCTTC.

The V gene is TRBV10-3, the J gene TRBJ1-4; D uncertain. The germline V gene has CDR1 ENHRY and CDR2 SYGVKD. Trimming took off 3 bases at V and 0 bases at J, with 5 bases between the two ends. The CDR3 spans 14 residues. Here the CDR3 reads CAISETATNEKLFF. The CDR3 nucleotides read TGTGCCATCAGTGAAACAGCAACTAATGAAAAACTGTTTTTT.

This chain links TRBV7-9 with TRBJ2-5, with TRBD1 matching over 7 bases. CDR3 length: 16 amino acids. The J segment lost 2 bases and the V segment lost 1 base, leaving 7 bases of the junction unmatched. In germline, CDR1 is SEHNR, CDR2 FQNEAQ (reference sequence). CDR3 protein: CASSLEGASGQETQYF. In DNA, the CDR3 is TGTGCCAGCAGCTTAGAGGGGGCGTCTGGGCAAGAGACCCAGTACTTC.

The V gene is TRBV10-3, the J gene TRBJ2-2; D is undetermined. CDR3 size: 14 residues. Trimming removed 9 bases at V and 0 bases at J, with 11 bases between. Germline CDR1 and CDR2: ENHRY and SYGVKD. The CDR3 sequence: CAIPLGANTGELFF. As DNA, the CDR3 is TGTGCCATACCCCTAGGCGCGAACACCGGGGAGCTGTTTTTT.

The CDR3 protein is CASSPSSGETQYF. Written as DNA, the CDR3 is TGTGCCAGCAGCCCGAGTAGTGGAGAGACCCAGTACTTC. The gene calls are TRBV9 and TRBJ2-5; D ambiguous. This CDR3 spans 13 amino acids. Germline V lookup: CDR1 SGDLS, CDR2 YYNGEE. The ends were cut back, 4 bases at V and 4 bases at J, with 11 bases in the middle.

This rearrangement joins TRBV7-2 to TRBJ1-2, with 9 bases lining up with TRBD1. V shed 2 bases and J 5 bases; nucleotides not matched to a gene: 6. The CDR3 sequence is 15 residues long. Germline CDR1 and CDR2: SGHTA and FQGNSA. CDR3 amino acids: CASSLPGQGSYGYTF. CDR3 nucleotide sequence: TGTGCCAGCAGCTTACCGGGACAGGGATCGTATGGCTACACCTTC.

The chain couples TRBV5-4 to TRBJ1-2; D not certain. V lost 4 bases and J 0 bases, leaving 13 bases between the germline ends. The CDR3 runs to 15 residues. Germline loops: CDR1 SGHNT, CDR2 YYREEE (reference sequence). The CDR3 reads CASSPGIIANYGYTF. In DNA, the CDR3 is TGTGCCAGCAGCCCTGGGATAATAGCTAACTATGGCTACACCTTC. Filled out from reference TRBV5-4 and TRBJ1-2, the complete variable domain reads ETGVTQSPTHLIKTRGQQVTLRCSSQSGHNTVSWYQQALGQGPQFIFQYYREEENGRGNFPPRFSGLQFPNYSSELNVNALELDDSALYLCASSPGIIANYGYTFGSGTRLTVV.

The rearrangement links TRBV9 to TRBJ2-1, with 12 bases identical to TRBD2. Trimming cost V 1 base and J 5 bases; bases outside gene matches: 1. Germline-derived CDR1 and CDR2 are SGDLS and YYNGEE. The CDR3 runs 15 residues. The CDR3 DNA sequence: TGTGCCAGCAGCGTACCTAGCGGGGGGGACAATGAGCAGTTCTTC. The encoded protein is CASSVPSGGDNEQFF.

The rearrangement joins TRBV5-1 to TRBJ2-7; tentatively, D is TRBD1 (6 bases). Germline CDR1 reads SGHRS; CDR2 reads YFSETQ. The CDR3 is made up of 13 amino acids. V lost 3 bases, J lost 4 bases, and 11 bases lay in between. CDR3 sequence (DNA): TGCGCCAGCAGCTCTGACAGGTTGTACGAGCAGTACTTC. Residues: CASSSDRLYEQYF.

This rearrangement joins TRBV19 to TRBJ1-4, with unresolved D. The CDR3 is made up of 13 amino acids. V shed 1 base and J shed 12 bases, with 12 bases lying between them. The germline V gene has CDR1 LNHDA and CDR2 SQIVND (reference sequence). CDR3 residues: CASSIALGWELFF. CDR3 nucleotides: TGTGCCAGTAGTATAGCCCTAGGTTGGGAACTGTTTTTT.

The chain links TRBV6-5 to TRBJ2-1; the D gene is possibly TRBD2 (6 bases). The CDR3 sequence is 14 residues long. The germline V gene encodes CDR1 MNHEY and CDR2 SVGAGI. The V and J ends lost 8 bases and 0 bases respectively, with 11 bases between them. The CDR3 DNA sequence: TGTGCCAGCTGCCGGGGGAGCTCCTACAATGAGCAGTTCTTC. Encoded protein: CASCRGSSYNEQFF.

This clone was seen more than once but under ten times. This chain uses TRBV2 with TRBJ2-6; D gene ambiguous. V lost 7 bases and J 0 bases, leaving 10 bases between the germline ends. CDR1 is SNHLY and CDR2 is FYNNEI in the germline V gene. The CDR3 spans 15 residues. DNA of the CDR3: TGTGCCAGCAAGGCCGGAAACTCTGGGGCCAACGTCCTGACTTTC. It encodes CASKAGNSGANVLTF.

The rearrangement links TRBV3-1 (or the pseudogene TRBV3-2) to TRBJ1-3, with no clear D. CDR1 and CDR2 from the germline V gene are LGHDT and YNNKEL (reference sequence). The V end lost 1 base, the J end lost 4 bases, and 5 bases lay between the germline ends. The length of the CDR3 is 13 residues. CDR3 region: CASSQVGGNTIYF. The CDR3 coding sequence is TGTGCCAGCAGCCAAGTGGGGGGAAACACCATATATTTT.

CDR3 sequence (DNA): TGTGCCAGCAGTTTGTCTTTAAACCCGACGAACACTGAAGCTTTCTTT. This translates into CASSLSLNPTNTEAFF. This chain links TRBV27 with TRBJ1-1; D is ambiguous. The germline V and J ends were trimmed by 3 bases and 1 base, with 15 bases remaining between them. Per the germline V gene, CDR1 is MNHEY and CDR2 is SMNVEV (reference sequence). The length of the CDR3 is 16 residues.

On this clone: The same CDR3 can be traced to other DNA sequences in this sample. The DNA for the CDR3 is TGCGCCAGCAGCTTGGGTCAAGGGCGGGAGACCCAGTACTTC. Amino acid sequence: CASSLGQGRETQYF. This chain uses TRBV5-1 with TRBJ2-5; D not certain. CDR1 and CDR2 (germline): SGHRS, YFSETQ. The ends were cut back, 0 bases at V and 5 bases at J, with 11 bases in the middle. The CDR3 sequence is 14 residues long.

For this clone: The junction does not match germline at one end; this may be a read error. V usage is TRBV24-1 and J usage is TRBJ2-2, with D tentatively TRBD1 (6 bases). The V gene's germline CDR1 is KGHDR and CDR2 SFDVKD. CDR3 length equals 16 residues. CDR3 protein: CAASGPDSENTGELFF. The CDR3, as DNA: TGTGCCGCCAGTGGACCGGACAGTGAGAACACCGGGGAGCTGTTTTTT.

CDR3 nucleotide sequence: TGTGCCAGCATGTCCCCGCACGACAATCAGCCCCAGCATTTT. Translated, it gives CASMSPHDNQPQHF. J is TRBJ1-5 and V is TRBV27, with D unclear. Trimming shortened V by 7 bases and J by 3 bases, and 13 bases separated the two germline ends. The CDR3 loop spans 14 amino acids. Per germline, CDR1 MNHEY and CDR2 SMNVEV (reference sequence).

This clone was seen only a few times. The J gene is TRBJ2-1, the V gene TRBV27, with no clear D. V was trimmed by 7 bases and J by 0 bases, leaving 16 bases between them. This CDR3 contains 16 residues. Germline V lookup: CDR1 MNHEY, CDR2 SMNVEV (reference sequence). For the CDR3, the DNA is TGTGCCAGCAAAAGGTACCTACTGAGCTCCTACAATGAGCAGTTCTTC. Amino acid sequence: CASKRYLLSSYNEQFF.

This chain links TRBV6-5 with TRBJ2-7; maybe TRBD2 (6 bases). This CDR3 contains 14 residues. Germline lookup yields CDR1 MNHEY and CDR2 SVGAGI. V lost 5 bases to trimming and J lost 3 bases, with 14 bases between them. In nucleotides, the CDR3 is TGTGCCAGCAGTCGGAAGCGGACTAACTACGAGCAGTACTTC. Translating gives CASSRKRTNYEQYF.